This note documents a single T cell receptor beta chain sequence. The PCR used 60 Vbeta and 13 Jbeta primers. Some clones are missing from TCRdb's copy, which holds only in-frame ones; the method was immunoSEQ multiplex PCR. Of about 120,000 clones in the sample, roughly 78% are singletons; the top ten hold about 4%. The sample originates from a study of cytomegalovirus exposure and HLA in healthy donors. Study background: From 150 million to 200 million T cells, an earlier analysis saw some 120 million unique TCR beta sequences.

V was trimmed by 4 bases and J by 4 bases, leaving 18 bases between them. The CDR3 covers 15 residues. The germline V gene encodes CDR1 SGHRS and CDR2 YFSETQ. The chain recombines TRBV5-1 with TRBJ2-7, with a weak D call TRBD2 (5 bases). Sequencing was performed on PBMCs. This clonotype was obtained from a young man in good health and CMV-seronegative. The CDR3 nucleotides are TGCGCCAGCAGCCCCGTGCGGGCCGTCCCGTACGAGCAGTACTTC. Its translation is CASSPVRAVPYEQYF.